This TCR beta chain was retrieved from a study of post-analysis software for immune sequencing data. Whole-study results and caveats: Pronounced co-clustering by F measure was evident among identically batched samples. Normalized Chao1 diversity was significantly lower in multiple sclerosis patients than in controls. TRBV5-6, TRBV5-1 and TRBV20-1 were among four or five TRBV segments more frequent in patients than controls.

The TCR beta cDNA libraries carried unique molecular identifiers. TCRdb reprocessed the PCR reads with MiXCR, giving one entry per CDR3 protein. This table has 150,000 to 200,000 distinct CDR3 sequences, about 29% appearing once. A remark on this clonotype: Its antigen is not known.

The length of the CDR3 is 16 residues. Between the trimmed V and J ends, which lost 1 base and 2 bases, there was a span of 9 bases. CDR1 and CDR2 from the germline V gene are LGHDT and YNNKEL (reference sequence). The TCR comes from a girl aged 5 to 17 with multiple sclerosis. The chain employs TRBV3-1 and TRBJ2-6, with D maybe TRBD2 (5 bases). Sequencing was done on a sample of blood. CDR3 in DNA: TGTGCCAGCAGCCAAGTGTCGGGGACTGGGGCCAACGTCCTGACTTTC. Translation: CASSQVSGTGANVLTF.